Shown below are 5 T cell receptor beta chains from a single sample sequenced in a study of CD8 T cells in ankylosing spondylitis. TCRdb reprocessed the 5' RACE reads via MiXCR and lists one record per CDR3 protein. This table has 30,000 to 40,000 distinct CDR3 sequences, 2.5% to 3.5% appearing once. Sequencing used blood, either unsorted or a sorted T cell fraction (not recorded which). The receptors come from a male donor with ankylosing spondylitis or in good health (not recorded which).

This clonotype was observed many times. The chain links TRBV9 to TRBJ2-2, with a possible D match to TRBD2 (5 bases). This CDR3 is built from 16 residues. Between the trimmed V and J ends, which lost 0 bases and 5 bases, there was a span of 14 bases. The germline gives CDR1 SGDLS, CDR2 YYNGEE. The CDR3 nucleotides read TGTGCCAGCAGCGTAGGAGTCTCTAGCAGTACCGGGGAGCTGTTTTTT. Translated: CASSVGVSSSTGELFF.

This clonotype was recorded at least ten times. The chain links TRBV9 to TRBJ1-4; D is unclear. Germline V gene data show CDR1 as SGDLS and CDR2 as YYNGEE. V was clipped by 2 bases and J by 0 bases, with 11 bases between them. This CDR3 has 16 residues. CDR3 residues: CASSVDVDATNEKLFF. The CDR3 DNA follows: TGTGCCAGCAGCGTGGACGTCGATGCAACTAATGAAAAACTGTTTTTT.

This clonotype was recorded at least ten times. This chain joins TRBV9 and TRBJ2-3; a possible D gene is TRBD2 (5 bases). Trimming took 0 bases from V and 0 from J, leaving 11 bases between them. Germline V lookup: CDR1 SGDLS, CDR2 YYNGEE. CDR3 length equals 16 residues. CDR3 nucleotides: TGTGCCAGCAGCGTAGCCCCCGGACTTAGCACAGATACGCAGTATTTT. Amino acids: CASSVAPGLSTDTQYF.

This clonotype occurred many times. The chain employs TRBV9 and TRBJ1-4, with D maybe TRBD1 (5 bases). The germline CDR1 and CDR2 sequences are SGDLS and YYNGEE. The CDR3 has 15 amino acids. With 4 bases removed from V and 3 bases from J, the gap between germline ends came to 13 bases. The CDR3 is CASSIQGGSNEKLFF. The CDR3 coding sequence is TGTGCCAGCAGCATCCAGGGAGGTTCTAATGAAAAACTGTTTTTT.

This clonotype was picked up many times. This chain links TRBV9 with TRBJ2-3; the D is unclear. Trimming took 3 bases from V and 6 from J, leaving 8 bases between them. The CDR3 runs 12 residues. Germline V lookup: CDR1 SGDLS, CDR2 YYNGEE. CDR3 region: CASSANLDTQYF. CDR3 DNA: TGTGCCAGCAGCGCCAATTTGGATACGCAGTATTTT.